The 29 T cell receptor beta chains below were found in one sample sequenced in a study of CD8+ T cells in alopecia areata. Once RNA had been extracted, it was reverse transcribed into cDNA to act as the sequencing template. The data were produced by immunoSEQ multiplex PCR, yet TCRdb's version contains in-frame clones alone and is incomplete. The data contain about 76,000 clones, roughly 66% of them singletons. As to treatment: oral pan-JAK inhibitor, 5-10 mg twice daily. Sequenced material: CD8+ T cells sorted from blood, taken at week 24, from a patient treated with tofacitinib. All receptors come from a human donor with alopecia areata.

The V gene is TRBV5-4, the J gene TRBJ2-5; TRBD2 aligns across 10 bases. Germline lookup yields CDR1 SGHNT and CDR2 YYREEE (reference sequence). The ends lost 3 bases at V and 0 bases at J; junction bases unmatched: 8. The CDR3 is 17 amino acids. The CDR3 DNA reads TGTGCCAGCAGCTCAGGACCTAGCGGGAGTGACCAAGAGACCCAGTACTTC. Protein sequence: CASSSGPSGSDQETQYF.

The sample holds a few counts of this clone. The chain couples TRBV7-9 to TRBJ2-1; D not certain. With 2 bases removed from V and 6 bases from J, the gap between germline ends came to 2 bases. Germline V CDR1 and CDR2: SEHNR, FQNEAQ (reference sequence). The CDR3 consists of 11 residues. The CDR3 bases are TGTGCCAGCAGCTTATTCAATGAGCAGTTCTTC. This sequence encodes CASSLFNEQFF.

The V and J genes are TRBV27 and TRBJ1-2; 8 bases map to TRBD1. CDR3 size: 15 residues. V lost 8 bases to trimming and J lost 4 bases; unmatched junction nucleotides: 12. Germline CDR1 is MNHEY and CDR2 is SMNVEV (reference sequence). CDR3 bases: TGTGCCAGCCGACTTCTCAGGGGGCAGGGCTATGGCTACACCTTC. This sequence encodes CASRLLRGQGYGYTF.

The chain combines TRBV14 with TRBJ2-3; D is unresolved. The CDR3 is 13 amino acids. The germline V gene encodes CDR1 SGHDN and CDR2 FVKESK. V dropped 1 base and J dropped 2 bases, with 4 bases sitting between them. The CDR3, as DNA: TGTGCCAGCAGCCAAGGTTACACAGATACGCAGTATTTT. Protein: CASSQGYTDTQYF.

This clone has more than one count but fewer than ten. The rearrangement links TRBV9 to TRBJ2-2; D ambiguous. V shed 0 bases and J shed 8 bases, with 5 bases lying between them. Germline CDR1 is SGDLS and CDR2 is YYNGEE. The length of the CDR3 is 12 residues. This chain's CDR3 is CASSVVSGELFF. The DNA for the CDR3 is TGTGCCAGCAGCGTAGTTTCTGGGGAGCTGTTTTTT.

This chain joins TRBV27 and TRBJ2-5, with D possibly being TRBD1 (6 bases). This CDR3 is 17 amino acids long. The V and J ends lost 4 bases and 1 base respectively, with 19 bases between them. Looked up from germline, CDR1 is MNHEY and CDR2 is SMNVEV (reference sequence). The CDR3 DNA reads as TGTGCCAGCAGTTCAGAGACAGGTTTCGAGGGCCAAGAGACCCAGTACTTC. It encodes CASSSETGFEGQETQYF.

The CDR3 DNA follows: TGTGCCAGCAGTGATTCCAGGGAGCTGTTTTTT. Translated, it gives CASSDSRELFF. The chain employs TRBV25-1 and TRBJ2-2; D not certain. Germline loops: CDR1 MGHDK, CDR2 SYGVNS. V was shortened by 3 bases and J by 9 bases, with 5 bases between the two germline ends. The CDR3 runs to 11 residues.

This chain links TRBV5-1 with TRBJ2-5; D might be TRBD2 (5 bases). The CDR3 totals 13 residues. Germline loops: CDR1 SGHRS, CDR2 YFSETQ. Trimming pared 4 bases from V and 0 bases from J, leaving 7 bases between. CDR3 sequence reads: CASSERDQETQYF. The CDR3 DNA sequence: TGCGCCAGCAGCGAGAGGGACCAAGAGACCCAGTACTTC.

This clone was counted a few times. The chain recombines TRBV28 with TRBJ2-1, with D perhaps TRBD2 (6 bases). Deletions cut 10 bases from V and 3 bases from J, with 16 bases between. CDR1 and CDR2 (germline): MDHEN, SYDVKM. CDR3 length equals 14 residues. The CDR3 DNA reads as TGTGCCACCACAACGGGACTTCACTACAATGAGCAGTTCTTC. It codes for CATTTGLHYNEQFF.

The chain links TRBV4-1 to TRBJ1-2; maybe TRBD1 (5 bases). From germline, CDR1 is MGHRA and CDR2 YSYEKL. Trimming took 3 bases from V and 8 from J, leaving 16 bases between them. This CDR3 is built from 14 residues. Written as DNA, the CDR3 is TGCGCCAGCAGCCAGACCCAACAGGCGAAGGGCTACACCTTC. It encodes CASSQTQQAKGYTF.

The CDR3: CASSITGTLNYGYTF. The CDR3 DNA follows: TGTGCCAGCAGTATAACAGGTACCCTCAACTATGGCTACACCTTC. The V and J genes are TRBV27 and TRBJ1-2; tentatively, D is TRBD1 (5 bases). The CDR3 covers 15 residues. Germline CDR1 and CDR2: MNHEY and SMNVEV (reference sequence). The V end was cut by 5 bases, the J end by 2 bases, with 15 bases between.

With regard to this clone: A much bigger clone sits one base away, suggesting this may be a read error. The sample contains more than one DNA sequence encoding this CDR3. The chain is built from TRBV4-1 and TRBJ2-5; 7 bases line up with TRBD2. CDR3 size: 15 residues. In germline, CDR1 is MGHRA, CDR2 YSYEKL. V lost 2 bases to trimming and J lost 0 bases; unmatched junction nucleotides: 3. CDR3 amino acids: CASSQIAGDQETQYF. CDR3 nucleotide sequence: TGCGCCAGCAGCCAAATCGCGGGGGACCAAGAGACCCAGTACTTC.

The rearrangement uses TRBV29-1 and TRBJ2-7; D gene uncertain. The V end lost 0 bases, the J end lost 0 bases, and 9 bases lay between the germline ends. Looked up from germline, CDR1 is SQVTM and CDR2 is ANQGSEA. The CDR3 length is 14 residues. CDR3 sequence: CSVEDSVSSYEQYF. The CDR3 nucleotides are TGCAGCGTTGAAGATTCCGTTAGCTCCTACGAGCAGTACTTC.

Concerning this clone itself: The same CDR3 also results from other DNA sequences found in this sample. The chain carries TRBV27 and TRBJ2-1, with TRBD2 matching 12 bases. The V and J ends lost 6 bases and 7 bases, in that order; junction bases with no gene match: 4. The germline gives CDR1 MNHEY, CDR2 SMNVEV (reference sequence). CDR3 length: 14 residues. CDR3 DNA sequence: TGTGCCAGCAGGCTAGCGGGGGGGCCGAATGAGCAGTTCTTC. Its protein is CASRLAGGPNEQFF.

The chain recombines TRBV7-2 with TRBJ1-2, with a tentative D call TRBD1 (5 bases). V lost 1 base to trimming and J lost 7 bases, with 22 bases between them. CDR1 is SGHTA and CDR2 is FQGNSA in the germline V gene. The CDR3 contains 17 residues. This chain's CDR3 is CASSLGDWDGFLSGYTF. The DNA of the CDR3 is TGTGCCAGCAGCTTAGGAGATTGGGACGGCTTTCTTAGTGGCTACACCTTC.

This CDR3 reads CAWKGSRGADTQYF. CDR3 DNA sequence: TGTGCCTGGAAGGGTTCGAGGGGCGCGGATACGCAGTATTTT. This rearrangement joins TRBV30 to TRBJ2-3; D tentatively fits TRBD1 or TRBD2 (5 bases each). The CDR3 length is 14 residues. CDR1 is GTSNPN and CDR2 is SVGIG in the germline V gene (reference sequence). V was clipped by 4 bases and J by 6 bases, with 17 bases between them.

The chain links TRBV27 to TRBJ2-3; D gene ambiguous. The V end lost 5 bases, the J end lost 5 bases, and 11 bases lay between the germline ends. The CDR3 is 13 residues long. Per the germline V gene, CDR1 is MNHEY and CDR2 is SMNVEV (reference sequence). The CDR3 loop reads CASSRLKGDTQYF. The CDR3 bases are TGTGCCAGCAGTAGGCTCAAGGGAGATACGCAGTATTTT.

The rearrangement links TRBV30 to TRBJ2-1; a possible D gene is TRBD2 (6 bases). Per the germline V gene, CDR1 is GTSNPN and CDR2 is SVGIG (reference sequence). The CDR3 runs to 14 residues. Between the trimmed V and J ends, which lost 2 bases and 6 bases, there was a span of 14 bases. For the CDR3, the DNA is TGTGCCTGGAGTCCCCGGGGGTTGGCCAATGAGCAGTTCTTC. Residues: CAWSPRGLANEQFF.

This clone has just a few counts. The chain links TRBV4-3 to TRBJ2-5; D ambiguous. The DNA end is a closer match to TRBJ2-7, so the J assignment may be wrong. Germline-derived CDR1 and CDR2 are LGHNA and YSLEER. The CDR3 runs to 16 residues. CDR3 sequence (DNA): TGCGCCAGCAGCCAAGATTGTCCGGACCTTGTGTACGAGCAGTACTTC. This sequence encodes CASSQDCPDLVYEQYF.

Concerning this clone itself: In the same sample, other DNA sequences code for this CDR3. The chain has TRBV27 and TRBJ2-3; D is ambiguous. CDR1 MNHEY and CDR2 SMNVEV come from the germline V gene (reference sequence). The ends were cut back, 2 bases at V and 4 bases at J, with 7 bases in the middle. This CDR3 is built from 13 residues. CDR3 DNA: TGTGCCAGCAGTTTAATAGGCGCAGATACGCAGTATTTT. Amino acid sequence: CASSLIGADTQYF.

The chain joins TRBV4-1 to TRBJ2-3, with 11 nucleotides matching TRBD2. The CDR3 consists of 15 residues. Germline V gene lookup returns CDR1 MGHRA and CDR2 YSYEKL. Trimming removed 4 bases from V and 2 bases from J; junction bases left unmatched: 2. In nucleotides, the CDR3 is TGCGCCAGCAGCCCGGGACTAGCGGACACAGATACGCAGTATTTT. It codes for CASSPGLADTDTQYF.

The rearrangement joins TRBV29-1 to TRBJ2-1; tentatively, D is TRBD2 (6 bases). CDR1 SQVTM and CDR2 ANQGSEA come from the germline V gene. V was clipped by 5 bases and J by 3 bases, with 20 bases between them. The CDR3 runs to 16 residues. For the CDR3, the DNA is TGCAGCGTTACTGGGACTCGTGGGTCGATCTACAATGAGCAGTTCTTC. Translating gives CSVTGTRGSIYNEQFF.

The rearrangement links TRBV6-6 to TRBJ2-7; 7 nucleotides match TRBD1. The CDR3 length is 13 residues. The ends lost 7 bases at V and 4 bases at J; junction bases unmatched: 7. Germline CDR1 and CDR2: MNHNY and SVGAGI (reference sequence). CDR3: CASTPGQTYEQYF. The CDR3 DNA sequence: TGTGCCAGCACACCGGGACAGACTTACGAGCAGTACTTC.

This chain connects TRBV9 to TRBJ2-5, with 8 bases lining up with TRBD1. The CDR3 runs to 16 residues. CDR1 is SGDLS and CDR2 is YYNGEE in the germline V gene. V shed 3 bases, J shed 5 bases, and the junction held 12 bases outside the gene matches. CDR3 nucleotides: TGTGCCAGCAGCGCCTTCCTAGGACAGGGCGGGGAGACCCAGTACTTC. This sequence encodes CASSAFLGQGGETQYF. Full variable domain (rest looked up from reference TRBV9 and TRBJ2-5): DSGVTQTPKHLITATGQRVTLRCSPRSGDLSVYWYQQSLDQGLQFLIQYYNGEERAKGNILERFSAQQFPDLHSELNLSSLELGDSALYFCASSAFLGQGGETQYFGPGTRLLVL.

The V and J genes are TRBV2 and TRBJ2-7; D gene uncertain. CDR1 SNHLY and CDR2 FYNNEI come from the germline V gene. V lost 2 bases and J 4 bases, leaving 6 bases between the germline ends. The length of the CDR3 is 12 residues. CDR3 sequence reads: CASSETFYEQYF. The CDR3 nucleotides read TGTGCCAGCAGTGAAACGTTTTACGAGCAGTACTTC.

This clone was counted only a few times. The rearrangement joins TRBV11-2 to TRBJ2-3; weak D call: TRBD1 (6 bases). This CDR3 comprises 13 residues. Trimming pared 5 bases from V and 1 base from J, leaving 7 bases between. CDR1 and CDR2 from the germline V gene are SGHAT and FQNNGV. The CDR3 loop is CASSRQGTDTQYF. CDR3 DNA sequence: TGTGCCAGCAGCCGACAGGGCACAGATACGCAGTATTTT.

This chain links TRBV18 with TRBJ2-3, with D unresolved. The germline CDR1 and CDR2 sequences are KGHSH and LQKENI. V lost 0 bases and J 4 bases, leaving 14 bases between the germline ends. The CDR3 is made up of 16 amino acids. The chain's CDR3 is CASSPPPRVLPDTQYF. DNA for the CDR3: TGTGCCAGCTCACCACCGCCTAGGGTTCTTCCAGATACGCAGTATTTT.

The chain links TRBV7-2 to TRBJ2-5; 9 positions agree with TRBD2. V shed 2 bases, J shed 2 bases, and the junction held 3 bases outside the gene matches. From germline, CDR1 is SGHTA and CDR2 FQGNSA. The length of the CDR3 is 15 residues. CDR3 in amino acids: CASSLWLAGQETQYF. CDR3 coding DNA: TGTGCCAGCAGCTTATGGCTAGCGGGACAAGAGACCCAGTACTTC.

V gene TRBV25-1 combines with J gene TRBJ2-7; unclear D gene. V dropped 0 bases and J dropped 5 bases, with 14 bases sitting between them. The germline gives CDR1 MGHDK, CDR2 SYGVNS. The CDR3 is 15 residues long. The CDR3 loop reads CASSEYIGRNNEQYF. The CDR3 DNA follows: TGTGCCAGCAGTGAATATATAGGCAGAAATAACGAGCAGTACTTC.